This TCR beta chain was documented in a study of T cells in Graves' hyperthyroidism and ophthalmopathy. Study observations and caveats: It was a median about 6.5 months before onset that the model predicted ophthalmopathy.

TCR beta CDR3 sequences were amplified from RNA transcripts. HTBI primers were employed in a first-round RT-PCR of the TCR CDR3. TCRdb used MiXCR to reprocess the multiplex PCR reads, holding one entry per CDR3 protein. The sample has a few hundred thousand distinct CDR3 sequences, 15% to 20% seen once; the top ten hold 35% to 45%. This clonotype was picked up many times. Its specificity is unknown. Germline V gene data show CDR1 as SGHNT and CDR2 as YENEEA. V was cut by 5 bases and J by 2 bases, with 17 bases left in between. The CDR3 is 16 residues long. A patient was excluded if there was uncontrolled infection, other autoimmune disease, pregnancy or lactation.

The sample consisted of blood. The source is a man between 18 and 29 years old with Graves' ophthalmopathy. V is TRBV11-3 and J is TRBJ2-3; a possible D gene is TRBD1 (5 bases). CDR3 in DNA: TGTGCCAGCAGCAATAGGGGTGTTTCTTACACAGATACGCAGTATTTT. It specifies CASSNRGVSYTDTQYF.